These T cell receptor beta chains were read from a single sample in a study of HIV-infected patients and healthy controls. One entry per CDR3 protein, called by TCRdb with MiXCR from the 5' RACE reads. The data contain several thousand distinct CDR3 sequences, about 7.4% of them seen just once; the ten biggest clones take up about 16%. The sequencing used blood, collected during antiretroviral therapy. Source of these receptors: an adult with HIV infection. The CDR3 runs from the conserved cysteine through the conserved F or W. D genes are given only for firm matches. For some rows the clone size is stated as once, few or many, or as a class when expanded; others skip it.

abundance: many
j_gene: TRBJ2-3
v_gene: TRBV11-2
d_gene: .
CDR3aa: CASSFHGGPLRTDTQYF
CDR3nt: TGTGCCAGCAGCTTCCACGGCGGGCCGCTACGCACAGATACGCAGTATTTT

abundance: many
j_gene: TRBJ2-3
v_gene: TRBV14
d_gene: TRBD1
CDR3aa: CASSHNRGKTYTDTQYF
CDR3nt: TGTGCCAGCAGCCACAACAGGGGGAAGACCTACACAGATACGCAGTATTTT

abundance: medium-sized
j_gene: TRBJ2-3
v_gene: TRBV29-1
d_gene: TRBD1
CDR3aa: CSVVPSGQGLDTQYF
CDR3nt: TGCAGCGTTGTCCCCTCGGGACAGGGATTGGATACGCAGTATTTT

abundance: medium-sized
j_gene: TRBJ2-1
v_gene: TRBV10-2
d_gene: .
CDR3aa: CASSVEGADNEQFF
CDR3nt: TGCGCCAGCAGTGTAGAGGGAGCGGACAATGAGCAGTTCTTC

abundance: many
j_gene: TRBJ2-3
v_gene: TRBV5-1
d_gene: TRBD1
CDR3aa: CASSREDRSTDTQYF
CDR3nt: TGCGCCAGCAGCAGAGAGGACAGGAGCACAGATACGCAGTATTTT

abundance: few
j_gene: TRBJ2-1
v_gene: TRBV19
d_gene: .
CDR3aa: CASSIDSRPNEQFF
CDR3nt: TGTGCCAGTAGTATAGATTCCCGTCCCAATGAGCAGTTCTTC

abundance: medium-sized
j_gene: TRBJ2-6
v_gene: TRBV20-1
d_gene: .
CDR3aa: CSARGTGANVLTF
CDR3nt: TGCAGTGCTAGGGGTACTGGGGCCAACGTCCTGACTTTC

abundance: medium-sized
j_gene: TRBJ1-6
v_gene: TRBV28
d_gene: .
CDR3aa: CASSLLGSFYNSPLHF
CDR3nt: TGTGCCAGCAGTTTACTGGGCAGCTTCTATAATTCACCCCTCCACTTT

abundance: medium-sized
j_gene: TRBJ1-5
v_gene: TRBV3-1
d_gene: TRBD1
CDR3aa: CASSQGQGGYQPQHF
CDR3nt: TGTGCCAGCAGCCAAGGACAGGGGGGGTATCAGCCCCAGCATTTT

abundance: medium-sized
j_gene: TRBJ2-5
v_gene: TRBV6-6
d_gene: .
CDR3aa: CASSSREKETQYF
CDR3nt: TGTGCCAGCAGCTCCAGGGAAAAGGAGACCCAGTACTTC

abundance: medium-sized
j_gene: TRBJ1-1
v_gene: TRBV29-1
d_gene: .
CDR3aa: CSAPTGNEAFF
CDR3nt: TGCAGCGCTCCCACAGGGAATGAAGCTTTCTTT

abundance: medium-sized
j_gene: TRBJ2-5
v_gene: TRBV28
d_gene: .
CDR3aa: CASSLISRQETQYF
CDR3nt: TGTGCCAGCAGTTTGATTAGCCGCCAAGAGACCCAGTACTTC

abundance: many
j_gene: TRBJ2-4
v_gene: TRBV21-1
d_gene: .
CDR3aa: CRSREGKNIQYF
CDR3nt: TGTCGTAGCCGGGAAGGCAAAAACATTCAGTACTTC

abundance: medium-sized
j_gene: TRBJ2-3
v_gene: TRBV29-1
d_gene: TRBD2
CDR3aa: CSVEVRQGGDTQYF
CDR3nt: TGCAGCGTTGAAGTGAGGCAGGGAGGGGATACGCAGTATTTT

abundance: hyperexpanded
j_gene: TRBJ2-7
v_gene: TRBV20-1
d_gene: .
CDR3aa: CSARDSKVHEQYF
CDR3nt: TGCAGTGCTAGAGACTCAAAGGTCCACGAGCAGTACTTC

abundance: medium-sized
j_gene: TRBJ1-5
v_gene: TRBV7-9
d_gene: TRBD1
CDR3aa: CASSAPGTENQPQHF
CDR3nt: TGTGCCAGCAGCGCTCCCGGGACAGAGAATCAGCCCCAGCATTTT

abundance: medium-sized
j_gene: TRBJ2-1
v_gene: TRBV29-1
d_gene: .
CDR3aa: CSVPRLGRYNEQFF
CDR3nt: TGCAGCGTTCCCCGACTAGGGAGGTACAATGAGCAGTTCTTC

abundance: many
j_gene: TRBJ1-2
v_gene: TRBV7-6
d_gene: .
CDR3aa: CASSPGETNYGYTF
CDR3nt: TGTGCCAGCAGCCCAGGGGAAACCAACTATGGCTACACCTTC

abundance: many
j_gene: TRBJ2-7
v_gene: TRBV20-1
d_gene: .
CDR3aa: CSANLPAVGSYEQYF
CDR3nt: TGCAGTGCGAACCTCCCGGCGGTTGGGTCCTACGAGCAGTACTTC

abundance: medium-sized
j_gene: TRBJ2-5
v_gene: TRBV18
d_gene: .
CDR3aa: CASSPRSGQTLQETQYF
CDR3nt: TGTGCCAGCTCACCACGTTCAGGACAGACACTTCAAGAGACCCAGTACTTC

abundance: medium-sized
j_gene: TRBJ2-7
v_gene: TRBV13
d_gene: .
CDR3aa: CASSSIRTGHEQYF
CDR3nt: TGTGCCAGCAGCTCAATAAGGACCGGGCACGAGCAGTACTTC

abundance: .
j_gene: TRBJ2-1
v_gene: TRBV6-5
d_gene: TRBD1
CDR3aa: CASSFGQGAYNEQFF
CDR3nt: TGTGCCAGCAGTTTCGGACAGGGGGCCTACAATGAGCAGTTCTTC

abundance: medium-sized
j_gene: TRBJ2-1
v_gene: TRBV5-6
d_gene: TRBD2
CDR3aa: CASSPGLAGVISYNEQFF
CDR3nt: TGTGCCAGCAGCCCGGGACTAGCGGGAGTCATCTCCTACAATGAGCAGTTCTTC

abundance: medium-sized
j_gene: TRBJ2-4
v_gene: TRBV27
d_gene: .
CDR3aa: CASSSGRLMGKNIQYF
CDR3nt: TGTGCCAGCAGTTCTGGGCGCCTCATGGGCAAAAACATTCAGTACTTC

abundance: .
j_gene: TRBJ2-6
v_gene: TRBV3-1
d_gene: .
CDR3aa: CAGSQATPATYSGANVLTF
CDR3nt: TGTGCCGGCAGCCAAGCTACACCAGCTACGTACTCTGGGGCCAACGTCCTGACTTTC

abundance: .
j_gene: TRBJ2-3
v_gene: TRBV29-1
d_gene: TRBD2
CDR3aa: CSVAPGTSDADTQYF
CDR3nt: TGCAGCGTTGCCCCAGGGACTAGTGACGCAGATACGCAGTATTTT

abundance: many
j_gene: TRBJ2-2
v_gene: TRBV29-1
d_gene: .
CDR3aa: CSVEEGLLPGELFF
CDR3nt: TGCAGCGTTGAAGAGGGACTGCTACCCGGGGAGCTGTTTTTT

abundance: medium-sized
j_gene: TRBJ2-7
v_gene: TRBV7-8
d_gene: TRBD2
CDR3aa: CASSRGVAGGLSSYEQYF
CDR3nt: TGTGCCAGCAGCCGAGGGGTAGCGGGAGGCCTCAGCTCCTACGAGCAGTACTTC

abundance: many
j_gene: TRBJ2-6
v_gene: TRBV7-2
d_gene: .
CDR3aa: CASSGAPQGYSGANVLTF
CDR3nt: TGTGCCAGCAGCGGGGCCCCCCAGGGTTACTCTGGGGCCAACGTCCTGACTTTC

abundance: .
j_gene: TRBJ2-3
v_gene: TRBV2
d_gene: TRBD1
CDR3aa: CASSEGDRTNTDTQYF
CDR3nt: TGTGCCAGCAGTGAAGGGGACAGGACGAACACAGATACGCAGTATTTT

abundance: many
j_gene: TRBJ1-3
v_gene: TRBV14
d_gene: .
CDR3aa: CASSVNLRNTIYF
CDR3nt: TGTGCCAGCAGCGTGAACCTAAGAAACACCATATATTTT

abundance: many
j_gene: TRBJ1-3
v_gene: TRBV9
d_gene: TRBD1
CDR3aa: CASSVLPARTQGAGNTIYF
CDR3nt: TGTGCCAGCAGCGTATTACCCGCACGAACCCAGGGGGCTGGAAACACCATATATTTT

abundance: many
j_gene: TRBJ2-5
v_gene: TRBV20-1
d_gene: TRBD2
CDR3aa: CRVAGGPKGETQYF
CDR3nt: TGCAGAGTAGCGGGGGGTCCGAAAGGAGAGACCCAGTACTTC

abundance: medium-sized
j_gene: TRBJ2-1
v_gene: TRBV2
d_gene: .
CDR3aa: CASSDLGQSGPHNEQFF
CDR3nt: TGTGCCAGCAGTGACCTAGGACAGTCTGGCCCTCACAATGAGCAGTTCTTC

abundance: medium-sized
j_gene: TRBJ2-3
v_gene: TRBV12-3/TRBV12-4
d_gene: .
CDR3aa: CASSPSRTLGAPDTQYF
CDR3nt: TGTGCCAGCAGCCCTAGCCGGACGCTGGGAGCCCCAGATACGCAGTATTTT

abundance: medium-sized
j_gene: TRBJ2-1
v_gene: TRBV29-1
d_gene: TRBD2
CDR3aa: CSVGEVWGGSYNEQFF
CDR3nt: TGCAGCGTTGGGGAGGTCTGGGGGGGCTCCTACAATGAGCAGTTCTTC

abundance: many
j_gene: TRBJ1-5
v_gene: TRBV12-3/TRBV12-4
d_gene: .
CDR3aa: CASSPRGGQDQPQHF
CDR3nt: TGTGCCAGCAGTCCCCGGGGGGGGCAGGATCAGCCCCAGCATTTT